This record covers a single TCR beta chain. The time point here: patch test 3, about 24 weeks after DPC sensitization. Treatment noted: therapeutic diphenylcyclopropenone sensitization with weekly scalp DPC. These data belong to a study of human T cells and chemical hapten exposure. In the study overall: Skin on the upper inner arm, around 2 cm by around 2 cm in size, was sensitized with 2% DPC. 0.01% DPC was applied to the upper back in patch tests, which were read at 6 days.

The CDR3 loop spans 15 amino acids. V lost 9 bases and J lost 5; bases outside the gene matches: 9. The library put unique molecular identifiers onto individual cDNA molecules. MiXCR was run by TCRdb on the RACE reads, yielding one entry per CDR3 protein. Among about 97,000 distinct CDR3 sequences listed, roughly 27% were seen once. This receptor was taken from a middle-aged man with alopecia areata. Some clones in this sample may be carry-over from other donors' samples. Specimen: whole blood, collected in connection with sensitization to the hapten diphenylcyclopropenone (DPC). The chain joins TRBV12-3 or TRBV12-4 to TRBJ2-2, with TRBD1 matching 10 bases. CDR3 region: CASLRTGGSTGELFF. As DNA, the CDR3 is TGTGCCAGTCTAAGGACAGGGGGAAGTACCGGGGAGCTGTTTTTT.